This T cell receptor (beta chain) was obtained from a study of tumor-infiltrating lymphocytes in primary liver carcinoma. At the level of the study: The five patients, who were men and women, ranged in age from 30 to 69 years.

Investigators took RNA and DNA out together from about 19-30 mg of unsorted bulk tissue. Every patient had chronic HBV infection and was treatment-naive. General study results and limits: With p = 0.039, the top-250-clone fraction in tumors significantly exceeded that in blood.

Comments on this clonotype: The antigen remains undetermined. At one boundary the junction diverges from the germline segment, which might be a read error.

Germline-derived CDR1 and CDR2 are MDHEN and SYDVKM. The CDR3 is 15 amino acids. TCR beta cDNA came from about 0.55 ug total RNA, primed with a constant-region primer. Employing slightly modified ARM-PCR, three nested multiplex PCR rounds were run, and these gave rise to the TCR beta libraries. TRBV1-TRBV30 forward primers paired with a C-beta reverse primer were used in the first two PCR rounds, which ran approximately 10 cycles each. MiXCR, applied by TCRdb to the multiplex PCR reads, yields one record per CDR3 protein. The top ten hold roughly 28% of the sample, which has roughly 80,000 distinct CDR3 sequences, about 75% seen once.

The rearrangement uses TRBV28 and TRBJ1-1; D gene ambiguous. This clonotype was sampled from a man between 35 and 55 years old with primary liver carcinoma and hepatitis B virus infection. The source material was tumor-adjacent normal liver tissue. CDR3 sequence reads: CASSARGGQFTEALF. CDR3 nucleotides: TGTGCCAGCAGTGCCCGGGGAGGGCAGTTTACTGAAGCTTTATTT.